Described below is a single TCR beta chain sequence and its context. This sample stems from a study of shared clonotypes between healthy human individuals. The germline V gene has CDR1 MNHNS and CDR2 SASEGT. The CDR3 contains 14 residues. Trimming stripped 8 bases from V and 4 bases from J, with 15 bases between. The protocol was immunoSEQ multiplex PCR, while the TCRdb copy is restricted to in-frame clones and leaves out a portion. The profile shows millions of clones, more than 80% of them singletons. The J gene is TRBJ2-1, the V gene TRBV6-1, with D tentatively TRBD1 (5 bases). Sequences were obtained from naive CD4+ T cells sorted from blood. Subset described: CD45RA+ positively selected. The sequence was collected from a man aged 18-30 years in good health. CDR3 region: CASQQDNPYNEQFF. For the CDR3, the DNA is TGTGCCAGCCAACAGGACAATCCATACAATGAGCAGTTCTTC.